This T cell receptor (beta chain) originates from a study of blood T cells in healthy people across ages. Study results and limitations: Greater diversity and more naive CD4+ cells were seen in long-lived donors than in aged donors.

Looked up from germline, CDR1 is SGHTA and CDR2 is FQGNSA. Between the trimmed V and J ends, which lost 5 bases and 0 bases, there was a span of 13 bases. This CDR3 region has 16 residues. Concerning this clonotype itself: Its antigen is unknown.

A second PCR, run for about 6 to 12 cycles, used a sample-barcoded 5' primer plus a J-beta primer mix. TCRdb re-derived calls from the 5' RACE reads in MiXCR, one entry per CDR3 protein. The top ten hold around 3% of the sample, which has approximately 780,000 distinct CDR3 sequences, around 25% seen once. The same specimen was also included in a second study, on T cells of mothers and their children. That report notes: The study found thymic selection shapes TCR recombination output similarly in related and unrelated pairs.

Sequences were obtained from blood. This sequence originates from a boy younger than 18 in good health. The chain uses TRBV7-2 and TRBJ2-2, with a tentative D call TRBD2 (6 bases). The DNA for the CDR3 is TGTGCCAGCAGCCCATTCTGGGGGGCGAACACCGGGGAGCTGTTTTTT. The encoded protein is CASSPFWGANTGELFF.